Listed here is a single T cell receptor (beta chain). Germline V CDR1 and CDR2: SQVTM, ANQGSEA. The ends were cut back, 7 bases at V and 0 bases at J, with 12 bases in the middle. This CDR3 is 13 amino acids long. This entry is derived from a study of CD8 T cells in ankylosing spondylitis. MiXCR was run by TCRdb on the 5' RACE reads, yielding one entry per CDR3 protein. The data show 250,000 to 400,000 distinct CDR3 sequences, under 14% seen once. The rearrangement links TRBV29-1 to TRBJ1-1, with D perhaps TRBD1 (6 bases). The sequenced sample consisted of blood, either unsorted or a sorted T cell fraction (not recorded which). This sequence originates from a female donor with ankylosing spondylitis or in good health (not recorded which). The CDR3 is CSATTGVNTEAFF. Written as DNA, the CDR3 is TGCAGCGCCACGACAGGTGTGAACACTGAAGCTTTCTTT.